The 28 T cell receptor beta chains below were found in one sample sequenced in a study of PD-1 blockade in classical Hodgkin lymphoma. Following autologous stem cell transplantation, relapse occurred in every patient, and exposure to brentuximab vedotin varied. Sequenced by immunoSEQ multiplex PCR; TCRdb stores in-frame clones only, minus some. Among around 91,000 clones listed, about four fifths were seen once. The input for sequencing was peripheral blood mononuclear cells (PBMCs), taken before the second cycle of nivolumab. All receptors derive from a human donor with classical Hodgkin lymphoma.

Only one count was recorded for this clone. The V call is TRBV7-2, the J call TRBJ1-5; D might be TRBD1 (6 bases). The germline V gene has CDR1 SGHTA and CDR2 FQGNSA. Trimming took 0 bases from V and 0 from J, leaving 9 bases between them. This CDR3 is built from 16 residues. The CDR3 nucleotides are TGTGCCAGCAGCTTAGCGGCAGGGGCTAGCAATCAGCCCCAGCATTTT. This codes for CASSLAAGASNQPQHF. The whole variable domain, filled in from reference TRBV7-2 and TRBJ1-5, reads GAGVSQSPSNKVTEKGKDVELRCDPISGHTALYWYRQSLGQGLEFLIYFQGNSAPDKSGLPSDRFSAERTGGSVSTLTIQRTQQEDSAVYLCASSLAAGASNQPQHFGDGTRLSIL.

This chain uses TRBV11-2 with TRBJ1-1; D not resolved. The ends were cut back, 7 bases at V and 7 bases at J, with 16 bases in the middle. Germline lookup yields CDR1 SGHAT and CDR2 FQNNGV. This CDR3 spans 13 amino acids. The DNA for the CDR3 is TGTGCCAGCACCGTCCGGGATAGGGTTGAAGCTTTCTTT. Translated, it gives CASTVRDRVEAFF.

The rearrangement uses TRBV7-9 and TRBJ1-2; TRBD1 agrees at 9 bases. The germline V gene encodes CDR1 SEHNR and CDR2 FQNEAQ (reference sequence). J lost 7 bases, V lost 1 base, and 4 bases had no gene match. This CDR3 contains 14 residues. The CDR3 nucleotides read TGTGCCAGCAGCTTAGGGACAGGGGTCCGTGGCTACACCTTC. As protein: CASSLGTGVRGYTF. Full variable domain (rest looked up from reference TRBV7-9 and TRBJ1-2): DTGVSQNPRHKITKRGQNVTFRCDPISEHNRLYWYRQTLGQGPEFLTYFQNEAQLEKSRLLSDRFSAERPKGSFSTLEIQRTEQGDSAMYLCASSLGTGVRGYTFGSGTRLTVV.

The chain couples TRBV5-4 to TRBJ2-1; TRBD2 agrees at 11 bases. Germline values: CDR1 SGHNT, CDR2 YYREEE (reference sequence). V lost 3 bases and J lost 6; bases outside the gene matches: 11. The CDR3 is 17 amino acids. The CDR3 nucleotides are TGTGCCAGCAGCTCCCCCTCCCCGGGACTAGCGGTCAATGAGCAGTTCTTC. It specifies CASSSPSPGLAVNEQFF.

This chain links TRBV15 with TRBJ2-3, with 9 bases matching TRBD2. CDR1 and CDR2 (germline): LNHNV, YYDKDF (reference sequence). CDR3 size: 16 residues. Germline trimming cut 0 bases from V and 7 bases from J; bases unmatched to any gene: 8. CDR3 nucleotide sequence: TGTGCCACCAGCAGAGATTTGGCGGGAGGGCCGCATACGCAGTATTTT. Translating gives CATSRDLAGGPHTQYF.

This clone has only one observation. The chain is built from TRBV7-9 and TRBJ2-1; D unclear. The CDR3 extends over 14 amino acids. The ends were cut back, 3 bases at V and 8 bases at J, with 14 bases in the middle. CDR1 is SEHNR and CDR2 is FQNEAQ in the germline V gene (reference sequence). This chain's CDR3 is CASSLGLRSDEQFF. The CDR3 coding sequence is TGTGCCAGCAGCTTGGGTTTGAGGAGCGATGAGCAGTTCTTC.

This chain links TRBV9 with TRBJ2-5, with TRBD1 matching over 9 bases. Germline V lookup: CDR1 SGDLS, CDR2 YYNGEE. The CDR3 has 13 residues. The ends lost 4 bases at V and 6 bases at J; junction bases unmatched: 4. CDR3 DNA sequence: TGTGCCAGCAGCACGGACAGGGGTCAGACCCAGTACTTC. Residues: CASSTDRGQTQYF.

This chain joins TRBV28 and TRBJ2-7; the match to TRBD1 covers 7 bases. The CDR3 length is 15 residues. Germline CDR1 and CDR2: MDHEN and SYDVKM. The ends lost 3 bases at V and 0 bases at J; junction bases unmatched: 5. The CDR3 sequence: CASSFEGAGSYEQYF. The CDR3 bases are TGTGCCAGCAGTTTTGAGGGGGCTGGCTCCTACGAGCAGTACTTC.

This chain uses TRBV11-2 with TRBJ1-1, with a tentative D call TRBD1 (5 bases). The CDR3 length is 14 residues. Germline-derived CDR1 and CDR2 are SGHAT and FQNNGV. Trimming left V 1 base short and J 4 bases short, with 10 bases between. CDR3 sequence reads: CASSLGGRGTEAFF. In DNA, the CDR3 is TGTGCCAGCAGCTTAGGGGGGAGAGGCACTGAAGCTTTCTTT.

The chain carries TRBV7-2 and TRBJ2-6; D is perhaps TRBD1 (6 bases). The CDR3 contains 17 residues. The V gene lost 1 base and the J gene lost 0 bases, with 10 bases spanning the gap. Germline V gives CDR1 SGHTA, CDR2 FQGNSA. Written as DNA, the CDR3 is TGTGCCAGCAGCTTAGAGGGACATAACTCTGGGGCCAACGTCCTGACTTTC. Its translation is CASSLEGHNSGANVLTF.

The CDR3, as DNA: TGTGCCAGCTCATCCAGGAGGGCCGGGGAGCTGTTTTTT. This sequence encodes CASSSRRAGELFF. The rearrangement joins TRBV18 to TRBJ2-2; perhaps TRBD2 as D (6 bases). Trimming cost V 5 bases and J 6 bases, with 10 bases left between them. CDR3 size: 13 residues. Looked up from germline, CDR1 is KGHSH and CDR2 is LQKENI.

This clone was picked up one time. The J gene is TRBJ1-5, the V gene TRBV27, with D unresolved. CDR1 MNHEY and CDR2 SMNVEV come from the germline V gene (reference sequence). With 2 bases removed from V and 1 base from J, the gap between germline ends came to 9 bases. There are 15 residues in the CDR3. The CDR3 is CASSLTPWSNQPQHF. For the CDR3, the DNA is TGTGCCAGCAGTTTAACACCGTGGAGCAATCAGCCCCAGCATTTT.

This chain links TRBV5-8 with TRBJ2-4; TRBD1 matches at 9 bases. This CDR3 has 16 residues. From germline, CDR1 is SGHTS and CDR2 YDEGEE. V was clipped by 3 bases and J by 8 bases; unmatched bases: 12. The CDR3 is CASSSGTGIFLDIQYF. Written as DNA, the CDR3 is TGTGCCAGCAGCTCCGGGACAGGGATTTTTTTGGACATTCAGTACTTC.

To note about this clone: The junction departs from the called germline gene at one end, perhaps through a read error. CDR3 in amino acids: CASSQDRGISGANVLTF. The CDR3 DNA follows: TGCGCCAGCAGCCAAGATCGGGGGATCTCTGGAGCCAACGTCCTGACTTTC. The rearrangement joins TRBV4-1 to TRBJ2-6, with D possibly TRBD2 on 6 matching bases. This CDR3 region has 17 residues. Germline loops: CDR1 MGHRA, CDR2 YSYEKL.

This sequence joins TRBV19 and TRBJ2-7; D not resolved. Deletions cut 3 bases from V and 0 bases from J, with 12 bases between. The germline V gene has CDR1 LNHDA and CDR2 SQIVND (reference sequence). The CDR3 contains 15 residues. For the CDR3, the DNA is TGTGCCAGTAGTATTTGGGCAGGCCTCTCCTACGAGCAGTACTTC. It specifies CASSIWAGLSYEQYF.

Note on this clone: Since a far larger clone is one base different, this is likely a read error. J is TRBJ2-7 and V is TRBV2; possibly TRBD2 for D (5 bases). Looked up from germline, CDR1 is SNHLY and CDR2 is FYNNEI. This CDR3 has 11 amino acids. V lost 5 bases and J lost 4, with 6 bases in between. Here the CDR3 reads CASSRGYEQYF. DNA of the CDR3: TGTGCCAGCAGTCGGGGATACGAGCAGTACTTC.

CDR3 sequence: CASSLEQFYGYTF. The CDR3 nucleotides are TGCGCCAGCAGCTTGGAACAGTTCTATGGCTACACCTTC. The chain couples TRBV5-1 to TRBJ1-2; D call uncertain. This CDR3 is 13 amino acids long. The germline V and J ends were trimmed by 0 bases and 4 bases, with 7 bases remaining between them. The germline V gene has CDR1 SGHRS and CDR2 YFSETQ.

This clone was seen a handful of times. The chain uses TRBV5-6 and TRBJ2-7, with 8 bases lining up with TRBD2. V dropped 4 bases and J dropped 4; count of bases not matched to a gene: 16. Germline CDR1 SGHDT, CDR2 YYEEEE. This CDR3 region has 17 residues. CDR3 DNA: TGTGCCAGCAGCGCTCCTCAGGGCATTGGACTAGCTTACGAGCAGTACTTC. Translation gives CASSAPQGIGLAYEQYF.

This chain uses TRBV5-4 with TRBJ2-3; no clear D gene. The length of the CDR3 is 15 residues. The V and J ends lost 4 bases and 1 base respectively, with 13 bases between them. CDR1 and CDR2 (germline): SGHNT, YYREEE (reference sequence). The CDR3 DNA reads as TGTGCCAGCAGCCCCGCCTTCGAGGGCACAGATACGCAGTATTTT. Its protein is CASSPAFEGTDTQYF.

This clone was seen only once. The chain uses TRBV10-3 and TRBJ2-3; a possible D gene is TRBD1 (6 bases). CDR1 is ENHRY and CDR2 is SYGVKD in the germline V gene. The V and J ends lost 6 bases and 6 bases respectively, with 13 bases between them. This CDR3 has 13 amino acids. CDR3 residues: CAIRPGDRDTQYF. As DNA, the CDR3 is TGTGCCATCAGACCAGGGGACCGTGATACGCAGTATTTT.

The chain is built from TRBV2 and TRBJ1-2, with TRBD1 identical over 7 bases. Germline CDR1 SNHLY, CDR2 FYNNEI. The length of the CDR3 is 12 residues. Trimming cost V 11 bases and J 5 bases; bases outside gene matches: 8. CDR3 in DNA: TGTGCCGGAGGACAGGCACATTATGGCTACACCTTC. It encodes CAGGQAHYGYTF.

This sequence joins TRBV7-9 and TRBJ1-4; D is uncertain. With 5 bases removed from V and 6 bases from J, the gap between germline ends came to 16 bases. This CDR3 comprises 15 residues. Germline CDR1 SEHNR, CDR2 FQNEAQ (reference sequence). DNA of the CDR3: TGTGCCAGCAGCAGCGGTGGAGGGATTGATGAAAAACTGTTTTTT. Translation gives CASSSGGGIDEKLFF.

The genes are TRBV2 and TRBJ2-5; 7 bases are a match to TRBD2. Germline V gene data show CDR1 as SNHLY and CDR2 as FYNNEI. The V segment lost 7 bases and the J segment 7 bases; nucleotides outside the gene matches: 15. The CDR3 runs 15 residues. As DNA, the CDR3 is TGTGCCAGCAACCCGTTAGGGAGGGGAATGGGGACCCAGTACTTC. Protein product: CASNPLGRGMGTQYF.

The V and J genes are TRBV29-1 and TRBJ2-3, with 8 bases fitting TRBD2. The ends lost 7 bases at V and 3 bases at J; junction bases unmatched: 9. Per the germline V gene, CDR1 is SQVTM and CDR2 is ANQGSEA. CDR3 length: 14 amino acids. CDR3 DNA: TGCAGCGGTAAACGCGGGACTAGAACAGATACGCAGTATTTT. The encoded protein is CSGKRGTRTDTQYF.

V gene TRBV28 combines with J gene TRBJ1-1, with 8 bases that match TRBD1. CDR1 MDHEN and CDR2 SYDVKM come from the germline V gene. V was clipped by 7 bases and J by 1 base; unmatched bases: 8. The CDR3 has 15 residues. DNA for the CDR3: TGTGCCAGCAAAGACAGGGGTGGGTGGAACACTGAAGCTTTCTTT. It translates to CASKDRGGWNTEAFF.

The V call is TRBV19, the J call TRBJ1-4; the match to TRBD1 covers 9 bases. CDR3 size: 15 residues. Losses at the gene ends were 4 bases for V and 8 bases for J; bases not matched to a gene: 8. Germline V gives CDR1 LNHDA, CDR2 SQIVND (reference sequence). Here the CDR3 DNA reads TGTGCCAGTAGTACCGGGACAGGGTGGAACGAAAAACTGTTTTTT. Translating gives CASSTGTGWNEKLFF.

The chain carries TRBV6-6 and TRBJ2-7, with D possibly being TRBD1 (7 bases). V dropped 2 bases and J dropped 0 bases, with 11 bases sitting between them. The CDR3 is made up of 15 amino acids. The germline V gene has CDR1 MNHNY and CDR2 SVGAGI (reference sequence). CDR3 protein: CASSYGGGYSYEQYF. CDR3 DNA sequence: TGTGCCAGCAGTTACGGAGGGGGCTACTCCTACGAGCAGTACTTC.

This sequence joins TRBV14 and TRBJ2-1; D ambiguous. This CDR3 is 14 amino acids long. CDR1 and CDR2 (germline): SGHDN, FVKESK. Trimming took off 0 bases at V and 3 bases at J, with 6 bases between the two ends. The chain's CDR3 is CASSQDPSYNEQFF. The CDR3, as DNA: TGTGCCAGCAGCCAAGATCCTAGCTACAATGAGCAGTTCTTC.